The clone carrying this T cell receptor beta chain has just one count. Its matching antigen is unknown. The data are from a study of persistence of HIV-infected CD4 T cells. Study details: Isolated cells were CMV- and HIV-1 Gag-responding CD4+ T cells. Two participants gave one leukapheresis sample; others gave up to roughly 180 mL blood repeatedly. Study observations and caveats: CMV- and Gag-responding cells had lower TCRbeta richness than CD3/CD28-responding cells. Proviral oligoclonality tracked with TCR oligoclonality within the same sorted cells.

The stimulus was lysate of CMV-infected fibroblasts, around 10 ug/mL. Sorted nonresponding memory CD4+ T cells were CD40L-negative, CD69-negative, CD45RO-high. Sequencing used immunoSEQ version 4 in survey mode. Data came from immunoSEQ multiplex PCR; TCRdb stores just in-frame clones and leaves some out. Here the sample spans under 60,000 clones, around 80% being singletons. V gave up 0 bases and J gave up 4 bases, with 6 bases separating them. Germline CDR1 MNHEY, CDR2 SVGEGT. The CDR3 totals 13 residues. The origin of this receptor is an adult man with HIV who was CMV-seropositive. The material sequenced was CD4+ T cells sorted from PBMCs after roughly 18-hour stimulation, taken from a patient who received antiretroviral therapy. The chain links TRBV6-2 or TRBV6-3 to TRBJ1-2; D gene ambiguous. DNA of the CDR3: TGTGCCAGCAGTTACTCAGCCAGCTATGGCTACACCTTC. Translated, it gives CASSYSASYGYTF.